This passage covers 10 T cell receptor beta chains from one sample sequenced in a study of OX40 agonist ivuxolimab in advanced cancers. Produced via immunoSEQ multiplex PCR; TCRdb's table is partial and in-frame only. The data show about 81,000 clones, more than 85% seen once. The sample in question was CD4+ or CD8+ T cells sorted from blood, obtained in a trial of the OX40 agonist ivuxolimab. These TCRs come from an adult with an advanced solid tumor such as melanoma, head and neck, liver or kidney cancer.

This sequence joins TRBV7-2 and TRBJ2-5; no firm D call. V was clipped by 1 base and J by 1 base, with 10 bases between them. Germline V gene lookup returns CDR1 SGHTA and CDR2 FQGNSA. The CDR3 is 15 residues long. In DNA, the CDR3 is TGTGCCAGCAGCTTAGTACGGGCCAGCCAAGAGACCCAGTACTTC. Its protein product is CASSLVRASQETQYF.

A few counts support this clone. The identical CDR3 is also encoded by other nucleotide sequences in the sample. The chain uses TRBV27 and TRBJ1-5; TRBD1 is a possible D gene (6 bases). V shed 2 bases and J shed 6 bases, with 11 bases lying between them. Germline CDR1 is MNHEY and CDR2 is SMNVEV (reference sequence). The CDR3 spans 14 residues. CDR3 bases: TGTGCCAGCAGTTTAGGAACAGGGAGTCAGCCCCAGCATTTT. This codes for CASSLGTGSQPQHF.

The chain carries TRBV6-5 and TRBJ2-7; tentative D call: TRBD2 (6 bases). The CDR3 is made up of 14 amino acids. Looked up from germline, CDR1 is MNHEY and CDR2 is SVGAGI. V shed 4 bases and J shed 4 bases, with 14 bases lying between them. The CDR3 sequence is CASSSLPGAYEQYF. As DNA, the CDR3 is TGTGCCAGCAGTTCCCTTCCGGGAGCGTACGAGCAGTACTTC.

The V call is TRBV30, the J call TRBJ1-1; tentative D call: TRBD1 (6 bases). The V end lost 2 bases, the J end lost 2 bases, and 9 bases lay between the germline ends. There are 13 residues in the CDR3. Per germline, CDR1 GTSNPN and CDR2 SVGIG (reference sequence). CDR3 nucleotides: TGTGCCTGGAGTTATGGGGGCAACACTGAAGCTTTCTTT. This encodes CAWSYGGNTEAFF.

The chain couples TRBV5-1 to TRBJ2-2, with 7 bases lining up with TRBD2. Looked up from germline, CDR1 is SGHRS and CDR2 is YFSETQ. V lost 0 bases and J lost 7; bases outside the gene matches: 6. The CDR3 extends over 15 amino acids. In DNA, the CDR3 is TGCGCCAGCAGCTTGGCCCGGGCGGGAGACGGGGAGCTGTTTTTT. It specifies CASSLARAGDGELFF.

The sample holds a few counts of this clone. The chain has TRBV29-1 and TRBJ2-1; the match to TRBD1 covers 7 bases. The CDR3 runs to 9 residues. Per the germline V gene, CDR1 is SQVTM and CDR2 is ANQGSEA. The J segment lost 15 bases and the V segment lost 6 bases, leaving 5 bases of the junction unmatched. This chain's CDR3 is CSVNRDRFF. CDR3 nucleotides: TGCAGCGTGAACCGGGACAGGTTCTTC.

The rearrangement uses TRBV19 and TRBJ1-4; TRBD1 matches at 8 bases. Germline V lookup: CDR1 LNHDA, CDR2 SQIVND (reference sequence). V trimming: 8 bases; J trimming: 3 bases; junction bases outside the gene matches: 11. CDR3 length: 16 residues. Here the CDR3 DNA reads TGTGCCAGTGGCGCACAGGGGGTAGTAGCTAATGAAAAACTGTTTTTT. Its protein product is CASGAQGVVANEKLFF.

The J gene is TRBJ1-2, the V gene TRBV28; 7 positions match TRBD1. The CDR3 loop spans 13 amino acids. The ends lost 5 bases at V and 8 bases at J; junction bases unmatched: 8. The germline gives CDR1 MDHEN, CDR2 SYDVKM. The CDR3 here is CASSGTQGKGYTF. Written as DNA, the CDR3 is TGTGCCAGCAGTGGGACACAGGGGAAGGGCTACACCTTC.

The CDR3 sequence is CASSLVGHSTDTQYF. In nucleotides, the CDR3 is TGTGCCAGCAGCTTGGTGGGACATAGCACAGATACGCAGTATTTT. The chain has TRBV5-4 and TRBJ2-3, with a possible D match to TRBD1 (6 bases). CDR3 length: 15 amino acids. V lost 0 bases, J lost 0 bases, and 8 bases lay in between. In germline, CDR1 is SGHNT, CDR2 YYREEE (reference sequence).

J is TRBJ2-7 and V is TRBV27; 9 nucleotides align to TRBD2. The ends lost 2 bases at V and 1 base at J; junction bases unmatched: 6. CDR1 is MNHEY, CDR2 SMNVEV, per germline (reference sequence). CDR3 length equals 16 residues. CDR3 coding DNA: TGTGCCAGCAGTTTAATGGCGGGAGGGGGGTCCTACGAGCAGTACTTC. Protein product: CASSLMAGGGSYEQYF.